This section outlines one TCR beta chain sequence together with its context. Its antigen is not known. Other DNA sequences within the sample encode an identical CDR3. The CDR3 has 15 amino acids. Germline CDR1 reads MDHEN; CDR2 reads SYDVKM. Trimming took 7 bases from V and 2 from J, leaving 17 bases between them. This sample is part of a study of cytomegalovirus exposure and HLA in healthy donors. 13 Jbeta primers and 60 Vbeta primers were used for the PCR. Some clones are missing from TCRdb's copy, which holds only in-frame ones; the method was immunoSEQ multiplex PCR. The sample includes approximately 90,000 clones, about 80% of them seen just once. General study findings and limits: Later genetic work tied a missense DCLRE1C variant to beta-chain V and J trimming.

The V and J genes are TRBV28 and TRBJ2-5; D is possibly TRBD1 (6 bases). Specimen: PBMCs. The receptor comes from a male donor in good health and CMV-seronegative. The CDR3 region has the DNA TGTGCCAGCATCAACACTTCGGACAGACAAGAGACCCAGTACTTC. This gives the protein CASINTSDRQETQYF. Full variable domain (rest looked up from reference TRBV28 and TRBJ2-5): DVKVTQSSRYLVKRTGEKVFLECVQDMDHENMFWYRQDPGLGLRLIYFSYDVKMKEKGDIPEGYSVSREKKERFSLILESASTNQTSMYLCASINTSDRQETQYFGPGTRLLVL.